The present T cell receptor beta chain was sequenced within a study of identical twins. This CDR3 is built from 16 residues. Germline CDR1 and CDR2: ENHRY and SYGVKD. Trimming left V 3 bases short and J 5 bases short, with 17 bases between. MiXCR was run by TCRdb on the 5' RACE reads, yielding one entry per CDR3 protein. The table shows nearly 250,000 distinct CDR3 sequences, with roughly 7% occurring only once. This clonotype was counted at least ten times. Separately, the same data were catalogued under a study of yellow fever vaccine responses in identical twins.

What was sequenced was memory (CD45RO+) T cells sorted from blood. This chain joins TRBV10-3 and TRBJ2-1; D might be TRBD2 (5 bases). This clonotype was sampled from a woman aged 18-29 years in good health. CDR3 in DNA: TGTGCCATCAGTGAACCAATTCGGGGTAGGAACAATGAGCAGTTCTTC. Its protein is CAISEPIRGRNNEQFF.